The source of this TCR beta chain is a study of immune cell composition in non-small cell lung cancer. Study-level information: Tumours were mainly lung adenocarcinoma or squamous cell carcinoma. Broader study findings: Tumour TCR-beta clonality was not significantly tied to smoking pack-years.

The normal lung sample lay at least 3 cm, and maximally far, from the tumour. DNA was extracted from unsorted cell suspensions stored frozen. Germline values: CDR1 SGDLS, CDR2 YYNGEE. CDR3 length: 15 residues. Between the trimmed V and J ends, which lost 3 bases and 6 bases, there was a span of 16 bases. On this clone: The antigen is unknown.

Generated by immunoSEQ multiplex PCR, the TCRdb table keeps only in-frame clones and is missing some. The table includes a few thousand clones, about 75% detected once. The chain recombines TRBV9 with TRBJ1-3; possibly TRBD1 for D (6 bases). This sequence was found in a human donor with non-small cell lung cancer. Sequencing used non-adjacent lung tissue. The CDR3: CASSATGRLENTIYF. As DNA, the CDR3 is TGTGCCAGCAGCGCGACAGGTCGTCTTGAAAACACCATATATTTT.